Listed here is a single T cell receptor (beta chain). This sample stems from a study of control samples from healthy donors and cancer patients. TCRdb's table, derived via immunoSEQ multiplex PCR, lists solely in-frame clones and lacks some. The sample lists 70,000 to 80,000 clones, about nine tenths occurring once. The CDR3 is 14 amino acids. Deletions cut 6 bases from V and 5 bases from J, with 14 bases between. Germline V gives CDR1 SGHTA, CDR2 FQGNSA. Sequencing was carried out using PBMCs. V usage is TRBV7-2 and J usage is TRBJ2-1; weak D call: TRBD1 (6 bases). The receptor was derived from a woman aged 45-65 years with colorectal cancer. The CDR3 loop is CASRWGPRDNEQFF. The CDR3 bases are TGTGCCAGCAGGTGGGGGCCTCGAGACAATGAGCAGTTCTTC.